Listed below are T cell receptor beta chains from one sample, sequenced in a study of T cells in Graves' hyperthyroidism and ophthalmopathy. MiXCR was run by TCRdb on the multiplex PCR reads, yielding one entry per CDR3 protein. Among roughly 380,000 distinct CDR3 sequences listed, roughly 20% were seen once. Sequencing was carried out using blood. The receptor source for this set is a woman aged 40-49 years with Graves' ophthalmopathy. Both conserved end residues are part of each CDR3. A D gene is named only where the DNA matches it firmly. A row's size may be missing; if present it is once, few, many or a size class.

d_gene: .; abundance: many; j_gene: TRBJ2-7; len: 12; v_gene: TRBV28; CDR3aa: CASSLDLRGQYF; CDR3nt: TGTGCCAGCAGTTTAGACCTACGAGGGCAGTACTTC
d_gene: TRBD2; abundance: many; j_gene: TRBJ2-7; len: 15; v_gene: TRBV9; CDR3aa: CASSVASGRDYEQYF; CDR3nt: TGTGCCAGCAGCGTAGCAAGCGGGAGGGACTACGAGCAGTACTTC
d_gene: TRBD2; abundance: .; j_gene: TRBJ2-5; len: 13; v_gene: TRBV7-8; CDR3aa: CARSLAGQETQYF; CDR3nt: TGTGCCAGGAGCTTAGCGGGACAAGAGACACAGTACTTC
d_gene: .; abundance: many; j_gene: TRBJ2-7; len: 14; v_gene: TRBV13; CDR3aa: CASSPPGRRYEQYF; CDR3nt: TGTGCCAGCAGCCCCCCAGGGAGGAGGTACGAGCAGTACTTC
d_gene: TRBD1; abundance: many; j_gene: TRBJ2-7; len: 12; v_gene: TRBV28; CDR3aa: CASRDHGQAVYF; CDR3nt: TGTGCCAGCAGAGACCACGGACAGGCTGTGTATTTC
d_gene: .; abundance: many; j_gene: TRBJ2-7; len: 13; v_gene: TRBV2; CDR3aa: CASGYRGGSEQYF; CDR3nt: TGTGCCAGCGGATACAGGGGCGGGAGCGAGCAGTACTTC
d_gene: .; abundance: many; j_gene: TRBJ2-2; len: 13; v_gene: TRBV11-2; CDR3aa: CASSALLEEELFF; CDR3nt: TGTGCCAGCAGCGCGCTCCTAGAGGAGGAGCTGTTTTTT
d_gene: .; abundance: .; j_gene: TRBJ1-1; len: 12; v_gene: TRBV5-1; CDR3aa: CASSSGGHEAFF; CDR3nt: TGCGCCAGCAGCTCCGGGGGGCATGAAGCTTTCTTT
d_gene: .; abundance: many; j_gene: TRBJ2-7; len: 16; v_gene: TRBV28; CDR3aa: CASSFPPMRSDPEQYF; CDR3nt: TGTGCCAGCAGTTTCCCCCCAATGAGATCGGATCCCGAGCAGTACTTC
d_gene: TRBD1; abundance: many; j_gene: TRBJ1-2; len: 14; v_gene: TRBV2; CDR3aa: CASSVEHRGNGYTF; CDR3nt: TGTGCCAGCAGTGTAGAGCACAGGGGCAACGGCTACACCTTC
d_gene: TRBD2; abundance: many; j_gene: TRBJ2-7; len: 19; v_gene: TRBV4-1; CDR3aa: CASSQAPPRELAGGLEQYF; CDR3nt: TGCGCCAGCAGCCAAGCCCCCCCGAGGGAACTAGCGGGGGGCCTCGAGCAGTACTTC
d_gene: .; abundance: .; j_gene: TRBJ1-6; len: 17; v_gene: TRBV6-5; CDR3aa: CASSYSPRGPNDTPLHF; CDR3nt: TGTGCCAGCAGTTACTCCCCCCGGGGGCCGAATGATACACCCCTCCACTTT
d_gene: TRBD1; abundance: .; j_gene: TRBJ2-7; len: 15; v_gene: TRBV6-5; CDR3aa: CASSYGTGEWDEQYF; CDR3nt: TGTGCCAGCAGTTACGGGACAGGGGAGTGGGACGAGCAGTACTTC
d_gene: .; abundance: many; j_gene: TRBJ2-7; len: 15; v_gene: TRBV5-1; CDR3aa: CASSPYRDRAYEQYF; CDR3nt: TGCGCCAGCAGCCCGTACCGGGACCGAGCCTACGAGCAGTACTTC
d_gene: TRBD1; abundance: many; j_gene: TRBJ2-5; len: 13; v_gene: TRBV28; CDR3aa: CASRISGGETQYF; CDR3nt: TGTGCCAGCAGAATTTCAGGGGGCGAGACCCAGTACTTC
d_gene: TRBD2; abundance: many; j_gene: TRBJ2-1; len: 18; v_gene: TRBV19; CDR3aa: CASSNHPTSFIGYNEQFF; CDR3nt: TGTGCCAGTAGCAATCACCCGACTAGCTTCATTGGGTACAATGAGCAGTTCTTC
d_gene: .; abundance: many; j_gene: TRBJ2-7; len: 12; v_gene: TRBV12-3/TRBV12-4; CDR3aa: CASSSRGDEQYF; CDR3nt: TGTGCCAGCTCCTCCAGGGGGGACGAGCAGTACTTC
d_gene: .; abundance: .; j_gene: TRBJ2-5; len: 13; v_gene: TRBV27; CDR3aa: CASSLSFVETQYF; CDR3nt: TGTGCCAGCAGTTTATCTTTCGTGGAGACCCAGTACTTC
d_gene: .; abundance: many; j_gene: TRBJ2-7; len: 12; v_gene: TRBV6-1; CDR3aa: CASSNDFYEQYF; CDR3nt: TGTGCCAGCAGTAACGACTTCTACGAGCAGTACTTC
d_gene: .; abundance: .; j_gene: TRBJ2-5; len: 14; v_gene: TRBV28; CDR3aa: CASSLDRNQETQYF; CDR3nt: TGTGCCAGCAGTTTGGATAGAAACCAAGAGACCCAGTACTTC
d_gene: TRBD1; abundance: .; j_gene: TRBJ1-2; len: 17; v_gene: TRBV4-2; CDR3aa: CASSQIIDRGAGYGYTF; CDR3nt: TGTGCCAGCAGCCAAATAATCGACAGGGGCGCGGGCTATGGCTACACCTTC
d_gene: .; abundance: many; j_gene: TRBJ1-2; len: 11; v_gene: TRBV2; CDR3aa: CASSEGGGYTF; CDR3nt: TGTGCCAGCAGTGAGGGCGGCGGCTACACCTTC
d_gene: .; abundance: many; j_gene: TRBJ1-1; len: 14; v_gene: TRBV6-1; CDR3aa: CASSEGKMNTEAFF; CDR3nt: TGTGCCAGCAGTGAAGGAAAGATGAACACTGAAGCTTTCTTT
d_gene: .; abundance: many; j_gene: TRBJ2-5; len: 14; v_gene: TRBV28; CDR3aa: CASSPGGVQETQYF; CDR3nt: TGTGCCAGCAGTCCCGGAGGGGTACAAGAGACCCAGTACTTC
d_gene: TRBD2; abundance: many; j_gene: TRBJ2-5; len: 15; v_gene: TRBV12-3/TRBV12-4; CDR3aa: CASSPSGRGGGTQYF; CDR3nt: TGTGCCAGCAGTCCCAGCGGGAGAGGTGGGGGGACCCAGTACTTC
d_gene: TRBD2; abundance: .; j_gene: TRBJ2-7; len: 17; v_gene: TRBV5-1; CDR3aa: CASSIQTSGRASGEQYF; CDR3nt: TGCGCCAGCAGCATCCAGACTAGCGGGAGGGCCTCCGGCGAGCAGTACTTC
d_gene: .; abundance: .; j_gene: TRBJ2-7; len: 12; v_gene: TRBV6-1; CDR3aa: CASAQKSYEQYF; CDR3nt: TGTGCCAGCGCCCAAAAGTCCTACGAGCAGTACTTC
d_gene: TRBD1; abundance: .; j_gene: TRBJ2-7; len: 14; v_gene: TRBV6-2/TRBV6-3; CDR3aa: CASSYSGTGTEQYF; CDR3nt: TGTGCCAGCAGTTACTCCGGGACAGGGACCGAGCAGTACTTC
d_gene: .; abundance: many; j_gene: TRBJ1-1; len: 15; v_gene: TRBV3-1; CDR3aa: CASSQFLGANTEAFF; CDR3nt: TGTGCCAGCAGCCAATTCCTGGGGGCGAACACTGAAGCTTTCTTT
d_gene: .; abundance: few; j_gene: TRBJ1-6; len: 14; v_gene: TRBV6-1; CDR3aa: CASSETSTGAPLHF; CDR3nt: TGTGCCAGCAGTGAAACCTCGACAGGAGCACCCCTCCACTTT
d_gene: TRBD1; abundance: .; j_gene: TRBJ1-2; len: 15; v_gene: TRBV20-1; CDR3aa: CSAPGLGQGTSGYTF; CDR3nt: TGCAGTGCTCCCGGCCTGGGACAGGGGACCAGTGGCTACACCTTC
d_gene: .; abundance: once; j_gene: TRBJ1-1; len: 14; v_gene: TRBV27; CDR3aa: CASSYNWGHTEAFF; CDR3nt: TGTGCCAGCAGTTATAATTGGGGGCACACTGAAGCTTTCTTT
d_gene: .; abundance: many; j_gene: TRBJ2-5; len: 14; v_gene: TRBV7-2; CDR3aa: CASSPTVADETQYF; CDR3nt: TGTGCCAGCAGCCCTACCGTTGCAGATGAGACCCAGTACTTC
d_gene: TRBD2; abundance: many; j_gene: TRBJ2-5; len: 16; v_gene: TRBV20-1; CDR3aa: CSAREPPGAGGETQYF; CDR3nt: TGCAGTGCTAGGGAGCCACCTGGGGCGGGAGGGGAGACCCAGTACTTC
d_gene: .; abundance: many; j_gene: TRBJ1-2; len: 15; v_gene: TRBV4-1; CDR3aa: CASSQDPDANYGYTF; CDR3nt: TGCGCCAGCAGCCAAGATCCGGATGCTAACTATGGCTACACCTTC
d_gene: .; abundance: many; j_gene: TRBJ1-2; len: 14; v_gene: TRBV4-3; CDR3aa: CASSQDKRAYGYTF; CDR3nt: TGCGCCAGCAGCCAAGATAAGAGGGCCTATGGCTACACCTTC
d_gene: TRBD2; abundance: .; j_gene: TRBJ2-7; len: 15; v_gene: TRBV3-1; CDR3aa: CASSPFGGRASEQYF; CDR3nt: TGTGCCAGCAGCCCGTTCGGCGGGAGGGCCTCCGAGCAGTACTTC
d_gene: TRBD1; abundance: many; j_gene: TRBJ1-2; len: 14; v_gene: TRBV18; CDR3aa: CASSPGTDGYGYTF; CDR3nt: TGTGCCAGCTCACCAGGGACAGATGGCTATGGCTACACCTTC
d_gene: TRBD1; abundance: many; j_gene: TRBJ2-7; len: 17; v_gene: TRBV6-5; CDR3aa: CASSRWDRVGRIYEQYF; CDR3nt: TGTGCCAGCAGTCGGTGGGACAGGGTGGGCCGAATCTACGAGCAGTACTTC
d_gene: .; abundance: once; j_gene: TRBJ2-7; len: 12; v_gene: TRBV6-1; CDR3aa: CATEDFSYEQSF; CDR3nt: TGTGCCACCGAAGACTTTTCCTACGAGCAGTCCTTC